These 28 T cell receptor beta chains came from one sample sequenced in a study of CD8 T cells in ankylosing spondylitis. Via MiXCR, TCRdb re-called the 5' RACE reads, giving one row per CDR3 protein. This sample carries around 330,000 distinct CDR3 sequences, 11% of them seen once, and the ten largest clones take 9.1%. The specimen was blood, either unsorted or a sorted T cell fraction (not recorded which). Receptors were obtained from a female donor with ankylosing spondylitis or in good health (not recorded which).

In its sample, this clonotype was seen many times. V gene TRBV20-1 combines with J gene TRBJ2-3; D is uncertain. The CDR3 extends over 10 amino acids. The germline gives CDR1 DFQATT, CDR2 SNEGSKA (reference sequence). V lost 3 bases, J lost 10 bases, and 8 bases lay in between. The CDR3 loop reads CSASGPAQYF. CDR3 DNA sequence: TGCAGTGCTAGTGGCCCGGCGCAGTATTTT.

About this clonotype itself: A read error may explain this, as a much larger clone is one base away. V usage is TRBV5-1 and J usage is TRBJ2-1, with D possibly being TRBD2 (6 bases). From germline, CDR1 is SGHRS and CDR2 YFSETQ. Deletions cut 4 bases from V and 5 bases from J, with 19 bases between. CDR3 length: 16 amino acids. The DNA of the CDR3 is TGCGCCAGCAGCCGACATTTGGAGCGGGTTAACAATGAGCAGTTCTTC. As protein: CASSRHLERVNNEQFF.

This clonotype was seen at least ten times. V is TRBV20-1 and J is TRBJ2-2, with D possibly TRBD2 on 7 matching bases. This CDR3 contains 15 residues. Per germline, CDR1 DFQATT and CDR2 SNEGSKA (reference sequence). Trimming shortened V by 4 bases and J by 6 bases, and 18 bases separated the two germline ends. CDR3 residues: CSAKGGATGPGELFF. CDR3 sequence (DNA): TGCAGTGCTAAGGGGGGGGCTACAGGTCCCGGGGAGCTGTTTTTT.

This clonotype has a count of ten or more. The rearrangement joins TRBV5-6 to TRBJ1-1; D is unresolved. Germline V gene sequence: CDR1 SGHDT, CDR2 YYEEEE. The CDR3 is made up of 15 amino acids. Between the trimmed V and J ends, which lost 3 bases and 0 bases, there was a span of 12 bases. CDR3 loop: CASSSTNSLNTEAFF. DNA for the CDR3: TGTGCCAGCAGCTCCACGAACAGCTTGAACACTGAAGCTTTCTTT. Full variable domain (missing parts from reference TRBV5-6 and TRBJ1-1): DAGVTQSPTHLIKTRGQQVTLRCSPKSGHDTVSWYQQALGQGPQFIFQYYEEEERQRGNFPDRFSGHQFPNYSSELNVNALLLGDSALYLCASSSTNSLNTEAFFGQGTRLTVV.

Ten or more counts support this clonotype. The chain uses TRBV7-6 and TRBJ1-4, with D maybe TRBD1 (5 bases). Between the trimmed V and J ends, which lost 2 bases and 7 bases, there was a span of 17 bases. The CDR3 totals 16 residues. Germline CDR1 is SGHVS and CDR2 is FNYEAQ. CDR3 residues: CASSLKSGTVREKLFF. Here the CDR3 DNA reads TGTGCCAGCAGCTTAAAGTCGGGGACGGTCCGTGAAAAACTGTTTTTT. Together with reference TRBV7-6 and TRBJ1-4, the CDR3 gives the full variable domain: GAGVSQSPRYKVTKRGQDVALRCDPISGHVSLYWYRQALGQGPEFLTYFNYEAQQDKSGLPNDRFSAERPEGSISTLTIQRTEQRDSAMYRCASSLKSGTVREKLFFGSGTQLSVL.

In this sample, this clonotype turned up many times. This sequence joins TRBV20-1 and TRBJ2-7; a weak D match, TRBD2 (5 bases). The V and J ends lost 2 bases and 7 bases respectively, with 15 bases between them. The CDR3 loop spans 13 amino acids. Germline CDR1 reads DFQATT; CDR2 reads SNEGSKA (reference sequence). CDR3 nucleotides: TGCAGTGCTAGAAAGAGGGCGGCTAGGGAGCAGTACTTC. Its translation is CSARKRAAREQYF.

This clonotype was recorded at least ten times. Its ends do not fully match the called genes, so a read error is possible. The chain carries TRBV24-1 and TRBJ2-7; 9 bases align to TRBD1. Germline V lookup: CDR1 KGHDR, CDR2 SFDVKD. This CDR3 is built from 11 residues. The CDR3 DNA sequence: TGTGCCACCAGTGATGTGGGACAGGGTCGCTTC. This sequence encodes CATSDVGQGRF.

This chain joins TRBV19 and TRBJ2-7; weak D call: TRBD1 (6 bases). Germline V lookup: CDR1 LNHDA, CDR2 SQIVND (reference sequence). The V gene lost 4 bases and the J gene lost 1 base, with 11 bases spanning the gap. This CDR3 spans 14 amino acids. CDR3 amino acids: CASSRQVSSYEQYF. DNA for the CDR3: TGTGCCAGTAGTAGACAGGTTTCTTCCTACGAGCAGTACTTC.

This clonotype was observed a handful of times. The chain has TRBV18 and TRBJ2-2, with TRBD1 as a possible D gene (6 bases). The germline V and J ends were trimmed by 3 bases and 1 base, with 12 bases remaining between them. CDR1 is KGHSH, CDR2 LQKENI, per germline. The CDR3 length is 16 residues. CDR3 region: CASSPFETGNTGELFF. The CDR3 DNA reads as TGTGCCAGCTCACCTTTCGAGACAGGGAACACCGGGGAGCTGTTTTTT.

This clonotype was found many times. The chain uses TRBV25-1 and TRBJ2-7; D remains ambiguous. The ends were cut back, 6 bases at V and 5 bases at J, with 14 bases in the middle. Germline assignment: CDR1 MGHDK and CDR2 SYGVNS. There are 13 residues in the CDR3. For the CDR3, the DNA is TGTGCCAGCAGCACTATACGTGGTAACGAGCAGTACTTC. Translating gives CASSTIRGNEQYF.

This clonotype was counted only a few times. The rearrangement uses TRBV5-1 and TRBJ1-1; 9 bases line up with TRBD1. The CDR3 has 15 amino acids. V was clipped by 3 bases and J by 4 bases; unmatched bases: 7. The germline V gene encodes CDR1 SGHRS and CDR2 YFSETQ. The CDR3 loop is CASSSGDRVTTEAFF. The CDR3 DNA sequence: TGCGCCAGCAGCTCAGGGGACAGGGTGACCACTGAAGCTTTCTTT.

V and J are TRBV7-6 and TRBJ1-4; D unclear. Germline V gene lookup returns CDR1 SGHVS and CDR2 FNYEAQ. Trimming took 3 bases from V and 3 from J, leaving 8 bases between them. The CDR3 is 14 residues long. For the CDR3, the DNA is TGTGCCAGCAGCTTGCAGGCCTCTAATGAAAAACTGTTTTTT. This gives the protein CASSLQASNEKLFF.

This clonotype occurred many times. This chain links TRBV29-1 with TRBJ1-5, with 11 bases aligning to TRBD1. With 7 bases clipped from V and 6 bases from J, the junction kept 5 bases outside the gene matches. Germline V CDR1 and CDR2: SQVTM, ANQGSEA. This CDR3 has 13 amino acids. CDR3 sequence (DNA): TGCAGCGCCGGGGACAGGGGGGGTCAGCCCCAGCATTTT. Protein product: CSAGDRGGQPQHF.

This clonotype was seen many times. This chain links TRBV6-7 with TRBJ2-1; 8 bases align to TRBD2. TRBV6-7 is identified as an open reading frame with a role that is uncertain. CDR3 length: 18 residues. After removal of 0 bases from V and 0 bases from J, the junction contained 7 bases not matched to a gene. This CDR3 is CASSYSLREGSSYNEQFF. The CDR3 nucleotides read TGTGCCAGCAGTTACTCGTTACGGGAGGGAAGCTCCTACAATGAGCAGTTCTTC.

This clonotype was seen ten or more times. The rearrangement links TRBV12-3 or TRBV12-4 to TRBJ2-5; D is unresolved. Trimming took off 6 bases at V and 0 bases at J, with 8 bases between the two ends. CDR3 length: 13 residues. This CDR3 is CASSPIYQETQYF. Here the CDR3 DNA reads TGTGCCAGCAGCCCTATATACCAAGAGACCCAGTACTTC.

The chain is built from TRBV20-1 and TRBJ2-7; TRBD2 matches at 11 bases. Per the germline V gene, CDR1 is DFQATT and CDR2 is SNEGSKA (reference sequence). CDR3 length equals 15 residues. The V segment lost 2 bases and the J segment 3 bases; nucleotides outside the gene matches: 6. The CDR3 DNA is TGCAGTGCTAGAAAAATAGCGGGAGGGAACTACGAGCAGTACTTC. It is translated as CSARKIAGGNYEQYF.

This clonotype has only a few counts. This sequence joins TRBV6-1 and TRBJ2-7, with D possibly matching TRBD2 (5 bases). Germline lookup yields CDR1 MNHNS and CDR2 SASEGT. CDR3 length equals 15 residues. With 6 bases removed from V and 0 bases from J, the gap between germline ends came to 15 bases. CDR3 nucleotide sequence: TGTGCCAGCAGCCCAGAGGGCGGACGCTCCTACGAGCAGTACTTC. This encodes CASSPEGGRSYEQYF.

This clonotype was observed at least ten times. CDR3 loop: CASSYLGVTRMAGELFF. CDR3 coding DNA: TGTGCCAGCAGTTACTTGGGGGTTACCCGAATGGCCGGGGAGCTGTTTTTT. V gene TRBV6-5 combines with J gene TRBJ2-2, with D possibly called TRBD1 or TRBD2 (5 bases each). Trimming stripped 1 base from V and 6 bases from J, with 18 bases between. Germline CDR1 and CDR2: MNHEY and SVGAGI. There are 17 residues in the CDR3.

This clonotype showed up just once. The genes are TRBV28 and TRBJ2-1, with TRBD1 matching over 9 bases. Unmatched junction bases numbered 11, after V lost 7 bases and J lost 7 bases. The CDR3 has 15 amino acids. From germline, CDR1 is MDHEN and CDR2 SYDVKM. This CDR3 reads CASTQNRGQINEQFF. The CDR3, as DNA: TGTGCCAGCACACAGAACAGGGGGCAAATAAATGAGCAGTTCTTC.

This clonotype was observed a few times. The chain joins TRBV30 to TRBJ1-6; no definite D call. CDR1 is GTSNPN and CDR2 is SVGIG in the germline V gene (reference sequence). The length of the CDR3 is 13 residues. The germline V and J ends were trimmed by 4 bases and 0 bases, with 4 bases remaining between them. The CDR3 region is CAWTDSYNSPLHF. CDR3 sequence (DNA): TGTGCCTGGACGGACTCCTATAATTCACCCCTCCACTTT.

This clonotype was counted many times. This chain links TRBV20-1 with TRBJ1-2, with 7 positions matching TRBD1. The CDR3 loop spans 12 amino acids. Germline V gene sequence: CDR1 DFQATT, CDR2 SNEGSKA (reference sequence). The V gene end was trimmed by 5 bases and the J gene end by 4 bases; junction bases not matched to a gene: 4. This CDR3 is CSAGTAFYGYTF. Here the CDR3 DNA reads TGCAGTGCTGGGACAGCCTTCTATGGCTACACCTTC.

The chain uses TRBV19 and TRBJ2-5, with D possibly TRBD1 on 6 matching bases. The CDR3 is made up of 13 amino acids. Trimming removed 5 bases at V and 4 bases at J, with 11 bases between. Germline CDR1 is LNHDA and CDR2 is SQIVND (reference sequence). The CDR3 spells CASSSWGPETQYF. The CDR3 DNA reads TGTGCCAGTAGTTCCTGGGGGCCAGAGACCCAGTACTTC.

This clonotype was recorded at least ten times. The chain employs TRBV5-6 and TRBJ1-6; no clear D. Per the germline V gene, CDR1 is SGHDT and CDR2 is YYEEEE. The CDR3 runs 14 residues. Trimming shortened V by 5 bases and J by 8 bases, and 14 bases separated the two germline ends. As DNA, the CDR3 is TGTGCCAGCAGTTTAAGAACGGGAGATTCACCCCTCCACTTT. This codes for CASSLRTGDSPLHF.

This clonotype was seen once. The V and J genes are TRBV20-1 and TRBJ1-4; D not certain. CDR1 and CDR2 (germline): DFQATT, SNEGSKA (reference sequence). The CDR3 runs 14 residues. V was shortened by 0 bases and J by 3 bases, with 8 bases between the two germline ends. The CDR3 protein is CSAREWTANEKLFF. CDR3 coding DNA: TGCAGTGCTAGAGAATGGACCGCTAATGAAAAACTGTTTTTT.

Details on this clonotype: Just one base apart from a much larger clone, this may be a read error. V usage is TRBV20-1 and J usage is TRBJ2-1, with 7 bases that match TRBD1. CDR1 and CDR2 from the germline V gene are DFQATT and SNEGSKA (reference sequence). The V gene end was trimmed by 7 bases and the J gene end by 2 bases; junction bases not matched to a gene: 8. The CDR3 contains 14 residues. Here the CDR3 reads CSGGQLGAYNEQFF. The CDR3 nucleotides are TGCAGTGGGGGACAGCTAGGCGCCTACAATGAGCAGTTCTTC.

This clonotype has at least ten counts. This chain joins TRBV29-1 and TRBJ2-3, with D hard to call. Looked up from germline, CDR1 is SQVTM and CDR2 is ANQGSEA. The CDR3 has 12 residues. Trimming left V 8 bases short and J 0 bases short, with 9 bases between. CDR3 DNA sequence: TGCAGCTCAAGACCGAGCACAGATACGCAGTATTTT. It encodes CSSRPSTDTQYF.

The sample holds many counts of this clonotype. The chain links TRBV29-1 to TRBJ2-1, with a possible D match to TRBD1 (5 bases). The CDR3 length is 16 residues. V lost 6 bases and J lost 3, with 21 bases in between. From germline, CDR1 is SQVTM and CDR2 ANQGSEA. CDR3 sequence reads: CSVSEFLTAGYNEQFF. The CDR3, as DNA: TGCAGCGTGTCGGAGTTCTTGACAGCCGGCTACAATGAGCAGTTCTTC.

The genes are TRBV20-1 and TRBJ2-7; D ambiguous. Germline CDR1 and CDR2: DFQATT and SNEGSKA (reference sequence). This CDR3 comprises 14 residues. Trimming cost V 0 bases and J 4 bases, with 13 bases left between them. This CDR3 is CSARDRVGLYEQYF. The CDR3 DNA is TGCAGTGCTAGAGATCGAGTGGGCCTATACGAGCAGTACTTC.